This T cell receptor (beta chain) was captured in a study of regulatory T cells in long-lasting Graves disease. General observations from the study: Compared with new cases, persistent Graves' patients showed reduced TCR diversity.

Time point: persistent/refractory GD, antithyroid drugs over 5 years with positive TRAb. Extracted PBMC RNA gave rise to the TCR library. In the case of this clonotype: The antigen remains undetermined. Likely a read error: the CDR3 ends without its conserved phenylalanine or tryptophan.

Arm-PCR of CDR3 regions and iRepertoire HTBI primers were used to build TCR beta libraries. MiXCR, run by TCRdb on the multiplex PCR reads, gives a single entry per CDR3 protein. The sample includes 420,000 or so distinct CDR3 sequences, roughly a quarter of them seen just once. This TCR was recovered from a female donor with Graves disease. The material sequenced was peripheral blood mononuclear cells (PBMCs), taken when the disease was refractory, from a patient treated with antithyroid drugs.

DNA of the CDR3: TGTGCCAGCAGCGAGCCAGGGTTTCAGTACCTC. It is translated as CASSEPGFQYL. The V and J genes are TRBV7-9 and TRBJ2-4, with D possibly matching TRBD1 (5 bases). The CDR3 runs 11 residues. In germline, CDR1 is SEHNR, CDR2 FQNEAQ (reference sequence). Trimming cost V 5 bases and J 11 bases, with 10 bases left between them.